These T cell receptor beta chains were read from a single sample in a study of cytomegalovirus exposure and HLA in healthy donors. TCRdb keeps only in-frame clones here, not all; method: immunoSEQ multiplex PCR. The sample has around 250,000 clones, about 90% seen once; the top ten hold just over 3%. Sequences were obtained from PBMCs. These receptors came from a woman in her twenties or thirties in good health and CMV-seronegative. Each CDR3 is given without its conserved first and last residue. A D gene is named only where the DNA matches it firmly.

j_call: TRBJ2-7
d_call: TRBD2
v_call: TRBV5-4
cdr3_aa: ASNLTTEGASGLGRYEQY

j_call: TRBJ2-1
d_call: TRBD2
v_call: TRBV6-4
cdr3_aa: ASSSGSYNEQF

j_call: TRBJ2-5
d_call: TRBD2
v_call: TRBV7-9
cdr3_aa: ASTGGAGPTGQY

j_call: TRBJ1-1
d_call: NA
v_call: TRBV19
cdr3_aa: ASSIPDLPGTEAF

j_call: TRBJ2-3
d_call: NA
v_call: TRBV2
cdr3_aa: ASSEGQGADTQY

j_call: TRBJ2-2
d_call: NA
v_call: TRBV2
cdr3_aa: ASRSSGELF

j_call: TRBJ2-7
d_call: NA
v_call: TRBV4-3
cdr3_aa: ASSQDPQVTYEQY

j_call: TRBJ2-3
d_call: NA
v_call: TRBV6-5
cdr3_aa: ASSYLRGTDTQY

j_call: TRBJ2-7
d_call: TRBD2
v_call: TRBV29-1
cdr3_aa: SVPLLAGSRYEQY

j_call: TRBJ2-3
d_call: NA
v_call: TRBV25-1
cdr3_aa: ASSALGGRTDTQY

j_call: TRBJ1-2
d_call: NA
v_call: TRBV4-2
cdr3_aa: ASSQASSISNYGYT

j_call: TRBJ2-7
d_call: TRBD2
v_call: TRBV27
cdr3_aa: ASSFGTSVYEQY

j_call: TRBJ1-4
d_call: NA
v_call: TRBV6-6
cdr3_aa: ASRPDRRGGEKLF

j_call: TRBJ2-5
d_call: TRBD2
v_call: TRBV29-1
cdr3_aa: SVHSSGKETQY

j_call: TRBJ2-7
d_call: NA
v_call: TRBV29-1
cdr3_aa: SAAGSRGTYEQY

j_call: TRBJ2-1
d_call: TRBD2
v_call: TRBV7-2
cdr3_aa: ASSLGPSGGRGQF

j_call: TRBJ2-2
d_call: NA
v_call: TRBV6-6
cdr3_aa: ASSLVSGATGELF

j_call: TRBJ2-3
d_call: NA
v_call: TRBV5-4
cdr3_aa: ASSFQGFTDTQY

j_call: TRBJ2-7
d_call: NA
v_call: TRBV27
cdr3_aa: ASRPKGLPTSYEQY

j_call: TRBJ2-7
d_call: NA
v_call: TRBV4-3
cdr3_aa: ASSRFQWDEQY

j_call: TRBJ2-7
d_call: NA
v_call: TRBV7-2
cdr3_aa: ASRPQNGRPGAY

j_call: TRBJ2-7
d_call: NA
v_call: TRBV7-6
cdr3_aa: ASSLSTGPYEQY

j_call: TRBJ2-1
d_call: NA
v_call: TRBV27
cdr3_aa: ASSLTESYNEQF

j_call: TRBJ2-7
d_call: NA
v_call: TRBV7-9
cdr3_aa: ASSLEGISYEQY

j_call: TRBJ1-1
d_call: TRBD1
v_call: TRBV28
cdr3_aa: ASSPGGTGLTEAF

j_call: TRBJ2-1
d_call: TRBD2
v_call: TRBV7-8
cdr3_aa: ASSKTGGDEQF

j_call: TRBJ1-5
d_call: NA
v_call: TRBV23-1
cdr3_aa: ASSQFLRRTHFDSNQPQH

j_call: TRBJ2-3
d_call: TRBD1
v_call: TRBV25-1
cdr3_aa: ASSKQGRGQDTQY

j_call: TRBJ2-1
d_call: NA
v_call: TRBV5-4
cdr3_aa: ASSLVGASVYNEQF

j_call: TRBJ2-7
d_call: TRBD2
v_call: TRBV5-1
cdr3_aa: ASSFLAGGPGEQY

j_call: TRBJ1-5
d_call: TRBD1
v_call: TRBV7-9
cdr3_aa: ASSTQGNNQPQH

j_call: TRBJ2-2
d_call: NA
v_call: TRBV29-1
cdr3_aa: SVPGVSNTGELF

j_call: TRBJ1-1
d_call: TRBD1
v_call: TRBV5-3
cdr3_aa: ARPTGESEAF

j_call: TRBJ2-2
d_call: TRBD1
v_call: TRBV19
cdr3_aa: ASSIVTGVGTGELF

j_call: TRBJ2-7
d_call: NA
v_call: TRBV27
cdr3_aa: ASSSLTRDHYEQY

j_call: TRBJ1-2
d_call: NA
v_call: TRBV27
cdr3_aa: ASSMQGHGYT

j_call: TRBJ2-7
d_call: TRBD2
v_call: TRBV7-9
cdr3_aa: ASSLAGSYEQY

j_call: TRBJ2-7
d_call: NA
v_call: TRBV5-1
cdr3_aa: ASSTVLGYEQY

j_call: TRBJ2-1
d_call: TRBD2
v_call: TRBV27
cdr3_aa: ASSILAGGPVDEQF

j_call: TRBJ2-1
d_call: TRBD2
v_call: TRBV5-6
cdr3_aa: ASSSGSSYNEQF

j_call: TRBJ2-7
d_call: TRBD2
v_call: TRBV5-4
cdr3_aa: ASRSGTRDSYEQY

j_call: TRBJ1-2
d_call: TRBD1
v_call: TRBV19
cdr3_aa: ASGTGLYGYT

j_call: TRBJ2-1
d_call: NA
v_call: TRBV6-6
cdr3_aa: ASSYSRETGEF

j_call: TRBJ2-1
d_call: TRBD2
v_call: TRBV27
cdr3_aa: ASSGILAGDRSEQF

j_call: TRBJ2-3
d_call: TRBD2
v_call: TRBV28
cdr3_aa: ASSFRPAGVDTQY

j_call: TRBJ2-3
d_call: NA
v_call: TRBV28
cdr3_aa: ASSSPALGTDTQY

j_call: TRBJ2-1
d_call: NA
v_call: TRBV6-5
cdr3_aa: ASSVDRSSYNEQF

j_call: TRBJ2-2
d_call: TRBD1
v_call: TRBV6-4
cdr3_aa: ASRGQDTGELF